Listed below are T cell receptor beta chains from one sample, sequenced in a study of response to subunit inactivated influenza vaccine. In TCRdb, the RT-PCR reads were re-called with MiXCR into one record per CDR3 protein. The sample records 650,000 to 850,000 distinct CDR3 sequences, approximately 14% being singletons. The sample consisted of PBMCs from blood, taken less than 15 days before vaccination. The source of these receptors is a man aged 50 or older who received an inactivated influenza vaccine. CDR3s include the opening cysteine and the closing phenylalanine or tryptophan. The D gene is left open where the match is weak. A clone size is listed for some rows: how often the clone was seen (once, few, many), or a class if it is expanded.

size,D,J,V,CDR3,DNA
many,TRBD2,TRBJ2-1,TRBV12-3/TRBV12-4,CASSRTSGTPRDNEQFF,TGTGCCAGCAGCCGAACTAGCGGGACTCCTAGGGACAATGAGCAGTTCTTC
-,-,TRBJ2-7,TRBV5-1,CASSLSFGSSSYEQYF,TGCGCCAGCAGCTTGAGTTTTGGTTCTAGCTCCTACGAGCAGTACTTC
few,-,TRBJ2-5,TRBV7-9,CASSLGLAKETQYF,TGTGCCAGCAGCTTAGGCCTAGCGAAAGAGACCCAGTACTTC
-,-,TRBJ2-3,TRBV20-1,CSARRQNTDTQYF,TGCAGTGCTAGAAGACAGAACACAGATACGCAGTATTTT
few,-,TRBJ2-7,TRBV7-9,CASSFRTDPYEQYF,TGTGCCAGCAGCTTCCGGACAGACCCCTACGAGCAGTACTTC
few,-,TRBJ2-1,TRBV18,CASSPKVHNEQFF,TGTGCCAGCTCACCAAAGGTCCACAATGAGCAGTTCTTC
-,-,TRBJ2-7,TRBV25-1,CASSVGGAAYEQYF,TGTGCCAGCAGTGTTGGCGGGGCAGCCTACGAGCAGTACTTC
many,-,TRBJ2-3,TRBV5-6,CASSLDSAVLTDTQYF,TGTGCCAGCAGCTTGGATAGCGCCGTCCTCACAGATACGCAGTATTTT
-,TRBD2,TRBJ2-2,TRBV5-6,CASSLARTSGGYTGELFF,TGTGCCAGCAGCTTGGCCCGGACTAGCGGGGGCTACACCGGGGAGCTGTTTTTT
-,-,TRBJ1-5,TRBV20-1,CSARDPKGSQPQHF,TGCAGTGCTAGAGATCCTAAAGGTAGTCAGCCCCAGCATTTT
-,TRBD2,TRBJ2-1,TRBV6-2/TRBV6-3,CASSYSRNGRRDRGEQFF,TGTGCCAGCAGTTACTCGAGAAACGGGAGGAGGGACCGCGGTGAGCAGTTCTTC
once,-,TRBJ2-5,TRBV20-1,CSASLQGGETQYF,TGCAGTGCAAGCCTACAGGGTGGAGAGACCCAGTACTTC
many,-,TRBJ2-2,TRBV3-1,CASSHHDRNGELFF,TGTGCCAGCAGCCATCATGACCGGAACGGGGAGCTGTTTTTT
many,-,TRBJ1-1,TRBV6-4,CASSDLVGTEAFF,TGTGCCAGCAGTGACTTGGTCGGGACTGAAGCTTTCTTT
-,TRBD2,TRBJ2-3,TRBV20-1,CSARERGGRTDTQYF,TGCAGTGCTAGAGAGCGGGGGGGCCGGACTGATACGCAGTATTTT
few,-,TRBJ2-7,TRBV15,CATSRAGTYEQYF,TGTGCCACCAGCAGAGCAGGGACCTACGAGCAGTACTTC
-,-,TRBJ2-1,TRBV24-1,CATSDFSDNEQFF,TGTGCCACCAGTGATTTTTCCGACAATGAGCAGTTCTTC
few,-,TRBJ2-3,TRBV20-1,CSARGLTSASTDTQYF,TGCAGTGCTAGAGGCCTGACTAGTGCTAGCACAGATACGCAGTATTTT
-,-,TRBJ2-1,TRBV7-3,CASSPVGYNEQFF,TGTGCCAGCAGCCCCGTTGGCTACAATGAGCAGTTCTTC
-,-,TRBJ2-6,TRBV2,CASSVLYSGANVLTF,TGTGCCAGCAGTGTGCTGTACTCTGGGGCCAACGTCCTGACTTTC
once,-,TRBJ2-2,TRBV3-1,CTSSPFRVGELFF,TGTACCAGCAGCCCGTTCAGGGTTGGGGAGCTGTTTTTT
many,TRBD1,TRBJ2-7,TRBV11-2,CASSALGTGPYEQYF,TGTGCCAGCAGCGCGCTGGGGACAGGCCCCTACGAGCAGTACTTC